The next 13 T cell receptor beta chains were all read from a single sample in a study of blood T cell repertoires in COVID-19. Some clones are missing from TCRdb's copy, which holds only in-frame ones; the method was immunoSEQ multiplex PCR. Counted here are about 43,000 clones, 87% occurring once; the ten biggest clones make up 15% to 19%. Sequencing input: peripheral blood. These receptors originate from a man aged 60 to 69 with active COVID-19.

In DNA form, the CDR3 reads TGTGCCAGCACAAGCCACACTGGACTATTTGCCTACAATGAGCAGTTCTTC. The encoded protein is CASTSHTGLFAYNEQFF. The chain carries TRBV11-2 and TRBJ2-1, with a tentative D call TRBD2 (6 bases). Between the trimmed V and J ends, which lost 7 bases and 2 bases, there was a span of 21 bases. The germline V gene encodes CDR1 SGHAT and CDR2 FQNNGV. CDR3 size: 17 residues. Filled out from reference TRBV11-2 and TRBJ2-1, the complete variable domain reads EAGVAQSPRYKIIEKRQSVAFWCNPISGHATLYWYQQILGQGPKLLIQFQNNGVVDDSQLPKDRFSAERLKGVDSTLKIQPAKLEDSAVYLCASTSHTGLFAYNEQFFGPGTRLTVL.

V usage is TRBV2 and J usage is TRBJ2-3; 10 nucleotides agree with TRBD1. Germline V gene sequence: CDR1 SNHLY, CDR2 FYNNEI. Trimming took 4 bases from V and 15 from J; bases not matched to a gene: 10. The CDR3 has 13 amino acids. CDR3 DNA: TGTGCCAGCAGTGTACCGCCGGGACAGGGGTTATATTTT. This translates into CASSVPPGQGLYF.

This chain uses TRBV2 with TRBJ1-6, with TRBD1 as a possible D gene (5 bases). The CDR3 totals 14 residues. The germline gives CDR1 SNHLY, CDR2 FYNNEI. V lost 3 bases, J lost 9 bases, and 12 bases lay in between. The CDR3 spells CASSDVGGGSPLHF. The CDR3 DNA sequence: TGTGCCAGCAGTGACGTGGGGGGTGGTTCACCCCTCCACTTT.

V is TRBV7-2 and J is TRBJ1-1; tentative D call: TRBD1 (5 bases). The CDR3 is 14 amino acids. CDR1 is SGHTA and CDR2 is FQGNSA in the germline V gene. V lost 4 bases and J 0 bases, leaving 9 bases between the germline ends. The CDR3 DNA sequence: TGTGCCAGCAGCTCCCTGGGGCTGAACACTGAAGCTTTCTTT. Translated: CASSSLGLNTEAFF.

CDR3 in DNA: TGCACCAGCAGCCAAGTGGGACTAGCGGCCTGGGGCGAGCAGTACTTC. This gives the protein CTSSQVGLAAWGEQYF. The chain uses TRBV1 and TRBJ2-7; TRBD2, the table's D call, was not compared with the DNA. TRBV1 is labeled a pseudogene. CDR3 length: 16 residues.

This rearrangement joins TRBV27 to TRBJ2-3, with 13 bases that match TRBD2. V shed 6 bases and J 6 bases; nucleotides not matched to a gene: 6. Germline loops: CDR1 MNHEY, CDR2 SMNVEV (reference sequence). The CDR3 spans 15 residues. The CDR3 sequence is CASRETSGGADTQYF. CDR3 DNA sequence: TGTGCCAGCAGAGAAACTAGCGGGGGGGCGGATACGCAGTATTTT.

This chain links TRBV6-6 with TRBJ2-7; the D is unclear. Trimming pared 5 bases from V and 0 bases from J, leaving 11 bases between. CDR1 is MNHNY, CDR2 SVGAGI, per germline (reference sequence). The CDR3 has 14 residues. CDR3 in DNA: TGTGCCAGCAGTACTTTGGGCCTCTCCTACGAGCAGTACTTC. Translation: CASSTLGLSYEQYF.

The J gene is TRBJ1-2, the V gene TRBV11-2; TRBD1 matches 10 bases. This CDR3 contains 15 residues. The V gene end was trimmed by 4 bases and the J gene end by 4 bases; junction bases not matched to a gene: 6. Germline CDR1 SGHAT, CDR2 FQNNGV. The CDR3 bases are TGTGCCAGCAGCTCGGGACAGGGGACCTCCTATGGCTACACCTTC. Its translation: CASSSGQGTSYGYTF.

Only one count was recorded for this clone. The V call is TRBV9, the J call TRBJ2-1, with a tentative D call TRBD2 (7 bases). The CDR3 spans 17 residues. Trimming removed 5 bases at V and 1 base at J, with 19 bases between. Germline V gene sequence: CDR1 SGDLS, CDR2 YYNGEE. The CDR3 loop is CASSATGGRASYNEQFF. As DNA, the CDR3 is TGTGCCAGCAGTGCCACGGGGGGCAGGGCTTCCTACAATGAGCAGTTCTTC.

The J gene is TRBJ1-5, the V gene TRBV5-1; D might be TRBD1 (5 bases). V was trimmed by 0 bases and J by 3 bases, leaving 10 bases between them. This CDR3 is built from 15 residues. Per germline, CDR1 SGHRS and CDR2 YFSETQ. In nucleotides, the CDR3 is TGCGCCAGCAGCTTGGAAGGGGCTCACAATCAGCCCCAGCATTTT. This codes for CASSLEGAHNQPQHF.

V gene TRBV5-4 combines with J gene TRBJ2-7; TRBD2 might be the D (5 bases). Germline lookup yields CDR1 SGHNT and CDR2 YYREEE (reference sequence). The germline V and J ends were trimmed by 0 bases and 0 bases, with 13 bases remaining between them. CDR3 size: 16 residues. This CDR3 is CASSLAGGGSSYEQYF. For the CDR3, the DNA is TGTGCCAGCAGCTTGGCCGGCGGTGGGAGCTCCTACGAGCAGTACTTC.

The J gene is TRBJ2-7, the V gene TRBV4-1, with TRBD1 as a possible D gene (7 bases). V lost 0 bases to trimming and J lost 7 bases, with 22 bases between them. The CDR3 runs 17 residues. CDR1 is MGHRA, CDR2 YSYEKL, per germline. The CDR3 DNA reads TGCGCCAGCAGCCAAGATTGGAGAGGACAGGCTGCGGGAGAGCAGTACTTC. Translated: CASSQDWRGQAAGEQYF.

The chain carries TRBV12-3 or TRBV12-4 and TRBJ1-5, with D tentatively TRBD1 (5 bases). CDR3 length: 13 residues. V was trimmed by 8 bases and J by 1 base, leaving 9 bases between them. The CDR3 bases are TGTGCCAGCGGGAGGGGAAGCAATCAGCCCCAGCATTTT. Protein sequence: CASGRGSNQPQHF.